This T cell receptor (beta chain) is from a study of human T cells and chemical hapten exposure. The study, taken as a whole, reports: Expanded TCRs were compared with controls, and the expanded TCRs formed significantly more large CDR3 similarity clusters. High-frequency TCRs, those above 1 in 1000, stayed the same after DPC sensitization.

Documented time point: patch test 1, 2 weeks after DPC sensitization. Treatment meaning: therapeutic diphenylcyclopropenone sensitization with weekly scalp DPC. The study enrolled 18 to 70-year-old alopecia patients suitable for DPC. Details on this clonotype: The antigen is not known.

TCRdb re-called the RACE reads through MiXCR, storing one row per CDR3 protein. This sample has 300,000 to 400,000 distinct CDR3 sequences, with roughly 6.9% found just once. This CDR3 has 16 residues. Trimming took 5 bases from V and 4 from J; bases not matched to a gene: 8. The germline V gene encodes CDR1 SGHTA and CDR2 FQGNSA. The genes are TRBV7-2 and TRBJ1-6; 7 bases map to TRBD1. Sequences were derived from whole blood, sampled in connection with sensitization to the hapten diphenylcyclopropenone (DPC). This sequence was found in a woman between 18 and 30 years old with alopecia areata. Some clones in this sample may be carry-over from other donors' samples. Here the CDR3 DNA reads TGTGCCAGCAGCCGGGGACAGCTCCTTTATAATTCACCCCTCCACTTT. It yields the protein CASSRGQLLYNSPLHF.